This T cell receptor (beta chain) was sequenced for a study of shared clonotypes between healthy human individuals. For the study at large: Three plates each covered CD4 naive and memory; CD8 naive two, CD8 memory one.

This CDR3 region has 15 residues. The germline V gene has CDR1 LNHDA and CDR2 SQIVND (reference sequence). With 3 bases removed from V and 6 bases from J, the gap between germline ends came to 12 bases. This clone was picked up one time. Method: immunoSEQ multiplex PCR; TCRdb's copy keeps in-frame clones and lacks some. The sample holds about 600,000 clones, approximately 97% seen once. This receptor was taken from a woman younger than 45 in good health. Sequenced: naive CD4+ T cells sorted from blood. Noted subset: CD45RA+ positively selected. V gene TRBV19 combines with J gene TRBJ1-6; D possibly corresponds to TRBD1 (6 bases). CDR3 nucleotide sequence: TGTGCCAGTAGTATTCTCCAGGACAGTAATTCACCCCTCCACTTT. Its translation is CASSILQDSNSPLHF.